This T cell receptor beta chain comes out of a study of CD8 T cells in ankylosing spondylitis. Making use of molecular barcodes, quantitative 5'-RACE generated TCR beta libraries. TCRdb fed the 5' RACE reads into MiXCR, producing one record per CDR3 protein. Among roughly 150,000 distinct CDR3 sequences listed, around a third were seen once. For this clonotype: Antigen: not known.

Regarding the study as a whole: Earlier authors reported some of these motif variants in reactive arthritis synovial fluid and blood. Reports say disease-linked clones showed up significantly more in matched ankylosing spondylitis synovial fluid.

With V trimmed by 4 bases and J by 5 bases, 7 bases remained unmatched. This CDR3 has 14 residues. CDR1 and CDR2 (germline): SGHTA, FQGTGA. The chain uses TRBV7-3 and TRBJ2-7; 8 bases are shared with TRBD1. The sample was synovial fluid, either unsorted or a sorted T cell fraction (not recorded which). The receptor was derived from a male donor with ankylosing spondylitis. This CDR3 is CASSSGQGGHEQYF. The CDR3 DNA sequence: TGTGCCAGCAGCTCCGGACAGGGTGGCCACGAGCAGTACTTC.